Reported below is one T cell receptor beta chain. Antigen unknown. A template switching step contributed a universal primer site, while unique molecular identifiers were present in the cDNA. From the 5' RACE reads, TCRdb called clonotypes with MiXCR, one entry per CDR3 protein. The sample records approximately 490,000 distinct CDR3 sequences, approximately 20% being singletons. The data were taken from a study of identical twins. Points from the study as a whole: Zero-insertion analyses could be partly confounded by invariant MAIT and iNKT cells.

V dropped 1 base and J dropped 6; count of bases not matched to a gene: 7. The CDR3 covers 16 residues. The germline V gene encodes CDR1 SEHNR and CDR2 FQNEAQ (reference sequence). Every one of the donors was a healthy Caucasian. The sample was also reused in another study, on yellow fever vaccine responses in identical twins. That paper notes: Twins showed a vaccine T cell response that reportedly seemed partly convergent, partly personalized.

The TCR comes from a woman aged 18 to 35 in good health. Sequencing was carried out using CD4+ T cells sorted from blood. This chain connects TRBV7-9 to TRBJ2-4; 9 bases are a match to TRBD2. The DNA for the CDR3 is TGTGCCAGCAGCTTAGAACTAGCGGGTCCGGGAAACATTCAGTACTTC. As protein: CASSLELAGPGNIQYF.